This section outlines one T cell receptor beta chain sequence together with its context. This sample is drawn from a study of OX40 agonist ivuxolimab in advanced cancers. Study summary: Hepatocellular carcinoma, melanoma, renal cell or head and neck cancer occurred in dose-escalation patients. Checkpoint inhibitors had been given previously to 40% of patients.

From germline, CDR1 is SGHDT and CDR2 YYEEEE. The germline V and J ends were trimmed by 6 bases and 6 bases, with 16 bases remaining between them. This CDR3 contains 13 residues. Clones were sequenced by immunoSEQ multiplex PCR, and TCRdb holds only the in-frame ones, with some missing. The profile covers around 82,000 clones, with roughly 89% appearing a single time and around 13% taken by the ten largest. This chain connects TRBV5-6 to TRBJ2-7, with a possible D match to TRBD1 (6 bases). The sequencing used CD4+ or CD8+ T cells sorted from blood, collected in a trial of the OX40 agonist ivuxolimab. This receptor was obtained from an adult with an advanced solid tumor such as melanoma, head and neck, liver or kidney cancer. CDR3 region: CASNSWSGAEQYF. In nucleotides, the CDR3 is TGTGCCAGCAACTCGTGGTCAGGGGCCGAGCAGTACTTC.